The 26 T cell receptor beta chains listed next were all sequenced from one sample in a study of vaccination and CD4 T cells after COVID-19. The treatment: roughly nine-day PBMC culture with coronavirus spike peptide pools or control peptides (ViraFEST assay). Their antigen targets remain unknown. At the Johns Hopkins FTIC core, DNA taken from cultured CD4+ T cells was sequenced by way of the Oncomine TCR Beta short-read assay. TCRdb recomputed calls from the PCR reads with MiXCR, one row per CDR3 protein. This sample has more than 15,000 distinct CDR3 sequences, with roughly two fifths found just once. The specimen was CD4+ T cells from blood, cultured in vitro, collected before SARS-CoV-2 vaccination. These receptors were collected from a human donor who had recovered from COVID-19.

This clonotype showed up just once. This chain connects TRBV28 to TRBJ2-3; 13 positions match TRBD2. Germline V gene sequence: CDR1 MDHEN, CDR2 SYDVKM. V lost 5 bases to trimming and J lost 2 bases; unmatched junction nucleotides: 7. The CDR3 has 17 residues. CDR3 DNA: TGTGCCAGCAGTCCCGGACTAGCGGGAGCAGTCACAGATACGCAGTATTTT. It specifies CASSPGLAGAVTDTQYF.

The chain carries TRBV21-1 and TRBJ2-7; the table gives TRBD2 as D, unverified against the DNA. TRBV21-1 is annotated as a pseudogene. This CDR3 contains 16 residues. The CDR3, as DNA: TGTGCCAGCAGCAGAAACCGGGACTACCAGACCTACGAGCAGTACTTC. Amino acid sequence: CASSRNRDYQTYEQYF.

This clonotype was observed a handful of times. V gene TRBV27 combines with J gene TRBJ2-2, with 7 positions matching TRBD2. Germline V gene lookup returns CDR1 MNHEY and CDR2 SMNVEV (reference sequence). This CDR3 region has 16 residues. Germline trimming cut 6 bases from V and 4 bases from J; bases unmatched to any gene: 11. The DNA for the CDR3 is TGTGCCAGCAGATCCGTGGCGGGGGTGGGCACCGGGGAGCTGTTTTTT. It encodes CASRSVAGVGTGELFF.

V is TRBV19 and J is TRBJ1-2; 11 positions match TRBD1. This CDR3 has 16 amino acids. With 7 bases clipped from V and 4 bases from J, the junction kept 11 bases outside the gene matches. CDR1 and CDR2 (germline): LNHDA, SQIVND (reference sequence). The CDR3 loop is CASMGTGGTEFYGYTF. The CDR3 nucleotides read TGTGCCAGTATGGGGACAGGGGGAACCGAGTTCTATGGCTACACCTTC.

The chain carries TRBV2 and TRBJ1-2; D perhaps matches TRBD1 (5 bases). This CDR3 comprises 13 residues. Germline CDR1 SNHLY, CDR2 FYNNEI. V lost 8 bases and J 7 bases, leaving 17 bases between the germline ends. This CDR3 reads CASGRLEGRGYTF. The CDR3 nucleotides are TGTGCCAGCGGCCGACTTGAGGGGCGTGGCTACACCTTC.

The chain carries TRBV18 and TRBJ2-3; TRBD1 matches 7 bases. The ends lost 4 bases at V and 3 bases at J; junction bases unmatched: 7. Germline assignment: CDR1 KGHSH and CDR2 LQKENI. The CDR3 is 15 amino acids. The CDR3 DNA is TGTGCCAGCTCACAATGGATGACAGGGACAGATACGCAGTATTTT. Its translation: CASSQWMTGTDTQYF.

The genes are TRBV6-1 and TRBJ1-2; D is unresolved. This CDR3 is built from 12 residues. The V and J ends lost 3 bases and 3 bases respectively, with 5 bases between them. CDR1 is MNHNS, CDR2 SASEGT, per germline. The CDR3 region is CASSERHYGYTF. In DNA, the CDR3 is TGTGCCAGCAGTGAGCGCCACTATGGCTACACCTTC.

This rearrangement joins TRBV2 to TRBJ1-3; TRBD1 matches 7 bases. The CDR3 is made up of 15 amino acids. Trimming removed 6 bases from V and 0 bases from J; junction bases left unmatched: 5. Germline lookup yields CDR1 SNHLY and CDR2 FYNNEI. CDR3 loop: CASSGTAPSGNTIYF. The CDR3 DNA follows: TGTGCCAGCAGCGGGACAGCACCCTCTGGAAACACCATATATTTT.

The chain is built from TRBV18 and TRBJ2-7; 7 bases align to TRBD1. The CDR3 is 12 amino acids. Germline CDR1 and CDR2: KGHSH and LQKENI. With 3 bases clipped from V and 6 bases from J, the junction kept 2 bases outside the gene matches. The DNA for the CDR3 is TGTGCCAGCTCACCGACAGGGACCGAGCAGTACTTC. Translated: CASSPTGTEQYF.

V is TRBV7-6 and J is TRBJ1-1; 7 bases match TRBD1. V lost 5 bases to trimming and J lost 3 bases; unmatched junction nucleotides: 6. Germline loops: CDR1 SGHVS, CDR2 FNYEAQ. This CDR3 has 14 amino acids. CDR3 in amino acids: CASSSRQGDTEAFF. DNA of the CDR3: TGTGCCAGCAGCAGCCGACAGGGCGACACTGAAGCTTTCTTT.

This clonotype was observed a few times. The rearrangement links TRBV21-1 to TRBJ1-6; the table calls TRBD1, which could not be checked here. TRBV21-1 is annotated as a pseudogene. The CDR3 is 12 amino acids. The CDR3 loop reads CASGGARSPLHF. The CDR3 DNA sequence: TGTGCCAGCGGGGGAGCGCGGTCACCCCTCCACTTT.

The chain joins TRBV20-1 to TRBJ1-5, with D possibly TRBD1 on 6 matching bases. The CDR3 runs to 16 residues. V was cut by 4 bases and J by 5 bases, with 21 bases left in between. CDR1 and CDR2 (germline): DFQATT, SNEGSKA (reference sequence). This CDR3 reads CSANPFQQGSHQPQHF. CDR3 coding DNA: TGCAGTGCTAACCCCTTTCAACAGGGCTCCCATCAGCCCCAGCATTTT.

This clonotype was detected a few times. The gene calls are TRBV28 and TRBJ2-1, with TRBD2 matching 8 bases. J was trimmed by 13 bases and V by 11 bases; bases with no gene match: 16. CDR1 MDHEN and CDR2 SYDVKM come from the germline V gene. The CDR3 has 13 amino acids. The CDR3 DNA reads as TGTGCCTGCCAGGGACAAGCGGCGGGGGGACAGTTCTTC. Amino acid sequence: CACQGQAAGGQFF. The whole variable domain, remainder taken from reference TRBV28 and TRBJ2-1, is DVKVTQSSRYLVKRTGEKVFLECVQDMDHENMFWYRQDPGLGLRLIYFSYDVKMKEKGDIPEGYSVSREKKERFSLILESASTNQTSMYLCACQGQAAGGQFFGPGTRLTVL.

This chain uses TRBV20-1 with TRBJ2-7; 11 bases fit TRBD2. The J segment lost 7 bases and the V segment lost 6 bases, leaving 14 bases of the junction unmatched. The CDR3 runs 15 residues. Germline values: CDR1 DFQATT, CDR2 SNEGSKA (reference sequence). The CDR3 DNA sequence: TGCAGTGCAGAGCACCTAGCGGGAGGTTTAAATGAGCAGTACTTC. Protein product: CSAEHLAGGLNEQYF.

This clonotype came up once. This chain links TRBV19 with TRBJ2-1; TRBD1 is a possible D gene (5 bases). This CDR3 has 11 residues. V was clipped by 8 bases and J by 10 bases, with 12 bases between them. Germline assignment: CDR1 LNHDA and CDR2 SQIVND (reference sequence). The CDR3 DNA is TGTGCCAGTCATTCGCAGGGCGAGCAGTTCTTC. The encoded protein is CASHSQGEQFF.

The chain joins TRBV5-4 to TRBJ2-3; perhaps TRBD1 as D (5 bases). The CDR3 runs to 15 residues. Deletions cut 4 bases from V and 5 bases from J, with 17 bases between. Germline assignment: CDR1 SGHNT and CDR2 YYREEE (reference sequence). CDR3 sequence (DNA): TGTGCCAGCAGCGGTACACCCCAGGGCCGAGATACGCAGTATTTT. Its protein is CASSGTPQGRDTQYF.

CDR3 in DNA: TGTGCCACCAGCAGAGATCGGGTGGGTCAGCCCCAGCATTTT. It specifies CATSRDRVGQPQHF. The chain carries TRBV15 and TRBJ1-5; D not certain. This CDR3 has 14 residues. Trimming took 0 bases from V and 6 from J, leaving 9 bases between them. In germline, CDR1 is LNHNV, CDR2 YYDKDF (reference sequence).

The chain has TRBV2 and TRBJ1-6, with D maybe TRBD1 (6 bases). Per germline, CDR1 SNHLY and CDR2 FYNNEI. Trimming pared 2 bases from V and 7 bases from J, leaving 12 bases between. The CDR3 totals 15 residues. CDR3 DNA sequence: TGTGCCAGCAGTGAAAACAGGGTAGAGAATTCACCCCTCCACTTT. As protein: CASSENRVENSPLHF.

This clonotype was counted once. V and J are TRBV11-2 and TRBJ2-5; D not resolved. Germline CDR1 SGHAT, CDR2 FQNNGV. The CDR3 loop spans 11 amino acids. V dropped 2 bases and J dropped 5 bases, with 3 bases sitting between them. This chain's CDR3 is CASSLWETQYF. CDR3 coding DNA: TGTGCCAGCAGCTTATGGGAGACCCAGTACTTC.

V usage is TRBV15 and J usage is TRBJ2-7, with a weak D call TRBD2 (5 bases). The CDR3 extends over 15 amino acids. Trimming removed 1 base from V and 2 bases from J, with 12 bases in between. Germline assignment: CDR1 LNHNV and CDR2 YYDKDF (reference sequence). CDR3 DNA: TGTGCCACCAGCAGAGGGACTCCTGACGCCTACGAGCAGTACTTC. It specifies CATSRGTPDAYEQYF.

This clonotype has more than one count but fewer than ten. The chain couples TRBV20-1 to TRBJ1-2; D is perhaps TRBD1 (5 bases). CDR3 length: 12 residues. The V end lost 0 bases, the J end lost 4 bases, and 6 bases lay between the germline ends. The germline V gene encodes CDR1 DFQATT and CDR2 SNEGSKA (reference sequence). The CDR3, as DNA: TGCAGTGCTAGAGACAGGGTCTATGGCTACACCTTC. Protein sequence: CSARDRVYGYTF.

The chain has TRBV20-1 and TRBJ2-3, with D tentatively TRBD1 (5 bases). This CDR3 region has 14 residues. The germline CDR1 and CDR2 sequences are DFQATT and SNEGSKA (reference sequence). Trimming shortened V by 0 bases and J by 6 bases, and 13 bases separated the two germline ends. The CDR3 nucleotides read TGCAGTGCTAGAGACCCCCAGGGCCTCGATACGCAGTATTTT. Translating it yields CSARDPQGLDTQYF.

This rearrangement joins TRBV21-1 to TRBJ1-1; no check of the table's D call, TRBD1, against the DNA was made. TRBV21-1 is tagged as a pseudogene. The CDR3 loop spans 16 amino acids. CDR3 sequence (DNA): TGTGCCAGCAGCAAAGCGGGGGACAGGGTGAACACTGAAGCTTTCTTT. Its translation: CASSKAGDRVNTEAFF.

This clonotype has a handful of counts. The chain combines TRBV5-1 with TRBJ2-7, with TRBD2 matching 12 bases. This CDR3 comprises 16 residues. Per germline, CDR1 SGHRS and CDR2 YFSETQ. V dropped 4 bases and J dropped 6; count of bases not matched to a gene: 11. The CDR3 reads CASSPSTSGRPPEQYF. CDR3 in DNA: TGCGCCAGCAGCCCATCGACTAGCGGGAGACCTCCCGAGCAGTACTTC.

The rearrangement links TRBV7-2 to TRBJ2-7; 7 positions match TRBD1. Trimming cost V 4 bases and J 6 bases; bases outside gene matches: 12. This CDR3 comprises 15 residues. Germline CDR1 is SGHTA and CDR2 is FQGNSA. CDR3 DNA: TGTGCCAGCAGCTACCAACTGGGTCCAGGGGGCGAGCAGTACTTC. Translating it yields CASSYQLGPGGEQYF. The whole variable domain, filled in from reference TRBV7-2 and TRBJ2-7, reads GAGVSQSPSNKVTEKGKDVELRCDPISGHTALYWYRQSLGQGLEFLIYFQGNSAPDKSGLPSDRFSAERTGGSVSTLTIQRTQQEDSAVYLCASSYQLGPGGEQYFGPGTRLTVT.

The chain is built from TRBV19 and TRBJ2-3; 8 bases match TRBD2. The CDR3 contains 12 residues. Germline V lookup: CDR1 LNHDA, CDR2 SQIVND (reference sequence). With V trimmed by 5 bases and J by 6 bases, 1 base remained unmatched. The DNA of the CDR3 is TGTGCCAGTAGTGTAGCGGGGGATACGCAGTATTTT. Translating gives CASSVAGDTQYF.